This TCR beta chain was identified during a study of cytomegalovirus exposure and HLA in healthy donors (TCRdb year 2017). Looking at the study overall: According to an earlier analysis of around 600 of the donors, 150 million to 200 million T cells yielded over 100 million unique TCR beta sequences and about 300 Gb of sequence data. The study aimed to test whether cataloging public T cell receptors could reveal signatures of past pathogen exposure. Alongside the repertoire data, information on donor age, sex, ethnicity and CMV serostatus was compiled. Roughly 320 gigabases of sequencing data and 70 million to 95 million unique TCR sequences made up an early release that covered approximately 620 HLA-typed donors. The later analysis used no new phenotypic data to find candidate immune exposures, relying instead on TCR beta sequences and their occurrence across donors. In addition to the first cohort of around 670 subjects, a separate validation cohort of 100 to 150 different subjects was used. Because of strong linkage in the cohort, five DR-DQ haplotypes were treated as single units for association and clustering. In a later analysis, previously published TCR beta repertoires from more than 500 donors were re-analyzed and high-resolution HLA genotyping was added so that TCR occurrence patterns could be studied. To decide whether each TCR beta V gene segment behaved as functional or pseudogenic, an earlier analysis of approximately 590 of the donors relied on high-throughput TCR beta sequencing. The study combined high-throughput TCR immunosequencing, statistical association of individual TCRs with disease status, and machine learning to predict cytomegalovirus infection status. The study used immunosequencing to profile the T cell repertoires of several hundred subjects and linked those repertoires to cytomegalovirus serostatus. Among about 390 genotyped donors of the cohort, an average of around 240,000 unique TCR beta nucleotide sequences were sequenced per donor, roughly 18% of them non-productive. Every discovery cohort repertoire had been produced on one sequencing platform. Typing coverage differed by locus: A, B, C, DRB1 and DQB1 were typed in roughly 629-640 donors, DQA1 in about 560, DPA1 in 600 to 610, and DPB1 in around 440. Class I and class II HLA loci were covered by the typing at four-digit resolution. Among the roughly 390 genotyped donors, around 81% belonged to the genetic ancestry cluster associated with self-reported Caucasian donors. In a later genetic analysis, genome-wide SNP genotypes for about 55% of the roughly 700 donors were used, and that subset was treated as a discovery cohort.

Receptor amplification or capture employed the immunoSEQ multiplex PCR assay. For the multiplex PCR, a mixture combining 60 forward primers for TCR Vbeta segments and 13 reverse primers for TCR Jbeta segments was used. Amplification of the CDR3 region of rearranged TCR beta genes was performed with a multiplex PCR assay on genomic DNA. On the Illumina HiSeq System, the amplified TCR beta libraries were sequenced as 87-base-pair reads. As for how the authors treated the data: In a later analysis, some 80 million unique TCR beta chains were counted across the roughly 700 repertoires, and around 11 million of these chains were shared by at least two donors. Raw reads were error-corrected and collapsed into unique sequences by a nearest-neighbor algorithm in which closely related sequences were merged to remove PCR and sequencing errors. Alignment of CDR3 sequences to IMGT reference sequences was used to assign V, D and J gene segments. For a sequence to be retained, a match of at least six nucleotides to both a V gene segment and a J gene segment was required. A rearrangement was called productive if the CDR3 had no stop codons and remained in frame with V and J, and every other rearrangement was called non-productive. Following IMGT convention, CDR3 was defined as the stretch from the second conserved V-encoded cysteine up to the conserved J-encoded phenylalanine. The earlier analysis of about 640 of the donors excluded any sequence lacking an unambiguous match to a single V gene segment. In an earlier analysis of roughly 500 of the donors, V segments were called functional above 56.7% productive rearrangements and were called segregating when the between-donor standard deviation exceeded 5%. A statistical classification framework was built for diagnosing cytomegalovirus status from the catalog of TCR beta chain sequences. In a later analysis, TCR nucleotide sequences were compared against IMGT/GENE-DB human TR gene sequences so that V and J genes could be assigned. The TCRdist pipeline was used in a later analysis to assign CDR3 sequences and most-parsimonious VDJ recombination scenarios. A later analysis defined each TCR beta chain by its CDR3 amino acid sequence plus V-gene family, and excluded reads lacking a unique V-gene family. A later analysis removed 450 to 600 highly shared, low-generation-probability nucleotide sequences to deal with suspected cross-contamination and a sequencing artifact. For each public chain, a later analysis derived a clonal expansion index from normalized ranks of inferred template counts within each repertoire. Generation probabilities in a later analysis came from a VDJ recombination model fitted to out-of-frame rearrangements, and those results were checked against IGoR. In a later analysis, hypergeometric tests were used to score TCR-TCR, TCR-HLA and TCR-CMV co-occurrence, with a repertoire-size bias correction applied to TCR pairs. In a later analysis, false discovery rates were estimated by permuting HLA or CMV assignments 20 times. In a later analysis, co-occurring TCRs were grouped using DBSCAN, and TCRdist sequence similarity was added for clustering within HLA-allele-positive subsets. For co-occurrence clustering, repertoires with fewer than 30,000 or more than 120,000 public chains were excluded, along with five repertoires with anomalous nucleotide sharing. This immuneACCESS table, as held by TCRdb, lists in-frame sequences with V and J called but not all clones. Of the missing ones, under half trace to an unresolved V gene in checked studies; the others have no known cause. The V and J calls and clone size were taken over from that table, and D and trimming were inferred from the DNA. Recorded for this sample are 140,000 to 150,000 clones; 70% to 80% of them occurred a single time. The ten largest clones represent 2.1% of the sample.

Study-wide conclusions, independent of this receptor: The study listed 150 to 200 TCR beta chains as associated with cytomegalovirus. In a later analysis, most CMV-associated TCR beta chains were found to appear HLA-restricted, with HLA associations seemingly driven largely by CMV exposure. The 87-base-pair reads could not distinguish some IMGT-functional V segments, including TRBV6-2 and TRBV6-3, so those segments were excluded. Cytomegalovirus status was reported to be diagnosed by the classifier with high specificity and sensitivity in both the original and validation cohorts. In a later analysis, the rate of TCR association differed among HLA loci, with DRB1 alleles having the most associated TCRs and HLA-C alleles having the fewest. An earlier analysis of some 590 of the donors showed that most TCR beta V segments appeared in productive rearrangements either about 87% or about 30% of the time, which broadly matched IMGT annotations. While some public TCRs were present in many individuals, most TCR sequences turned up only very rarely across donors. At a false discovery rate of 0.05, a later analysis linked fewer than 20,000 TCR beta sequences to specific HLA alleles. Roughly uniform sequencing depth across donors was assumed in presence/absence analyses, although this assumption may not hold. A later analysis reported that several top co-occurrence clusters appeared linked to parvovirus B19, influenza, CMV and Epstein-Barr virus. When HLA alleles, especially DR and DQ, strongly co-occurred, TCR associations were difficult to assign to individual alleles. A later analysis found that HLA-associated TCR beta chains were more clonally expanded and had lower generation probabilities than equally common non-associated chains. A further reported finding was that TCR beta sequences accurately predicted the HLA-A and HLA-B alleles for most subjects in the first cohort. Because counts were too low, 15 or so rarely observed V segments, including chromosome 9 orphons, were excluded from the earlier analysis of 587 of the donors. Correlated functional status among segregating V segments might be attributable to linkage disequilibrium, but an unknown experimental factor could not be ruled out. A few of the identified cytomegalovirus-associated TCR beta chains were confirmed in vitro to be specific for cytomegalovirus antigens. This cohort had only TCR beta chains sequenced, and the lack of alpha or paired-chain data limited which features could be detected. In a later genetic analysis, a missense DCLRE1C variant was associated with V-gene and J-gene trimming of TCR beta chains, and the association was replicated in an independent cohort. In a later genetic analysis, fewer N-insertions in productive TCRs were reported among donors in an Asian-associated ancestry cluster than the approximately 630-donor mean. According to the authors, the approach could potentially be generalized to other disease states and immunological phenotypes. The sequencing pipeline was judged likely to have produced a cluster of highly shared sequence variants as a technical artifact. Because HLA typing was missing for some donors at each locus, association tests included only the typed subset. CMV serostatus was the only immune exposure information available for the cohort.

The germline V gene supplies CDR1 SGHRS and CDR2 YFSETQ. Including the terminal cysteine and phenylalanine, the CDR3 comprises 16 residues. The CDR3 DNA has 48 bases and is translated from base 1. V is pared back by 2 bases and J by 8 bases, with 20 bases lying between the germline termini. Comments on this clone: The antigen this receptor binds is unknown. No base qualities exist here, and no much larger clone lies one base off it.

The cohort comprised 550 to 700 healthy bone marrow donors. Cohort members were all nominally healthy when sampled, although unrecorded immune exposures were likely present. The donor was CMV seropositive and was included in the group of 250 to 300 seropositive cohort members. Every donor gave a peripheral blood sample, and the peripheral blood mononuclear cells from that sample were used for TCR beta sequencing. The Qiagen DNeasy Blood Extraction Kit was used to extract genomic DNA from the blood cell samples. Material for sequencing was PBMCs. Recombination joined TRBV5-1 with TRBJ2-1, with a weak D call of TRBD1 (6 bases match). This sequence was found in a woman aged 55-69 years in good health and CMV-seropositive. The CDR3 corresponds to CASSLLTAVKGDEQFF. The nucleotide sequence reads TGCGCCAGCAGCTTACTAACAGCGGTCAAGGGGGATGAGCAGTTCTTC.